This T cell receptor (beta chain) was obtained from a study of blood T cells in healthy people across ages (dated by TCRdb to the mid-2010s). In terms of the full investigation: In model experiments, template switching captured about one uniquely barcoded TCR beta cDNA molecule for every two T cells. The donors were divided into four age groups: young (average about 16 years), middle-aged (approximately 42), aged (around 67) and long-lived (approximately 74). To avoid experimental bias, donors of different ages were randomly spread across the sequencing lanes. The study analyzed two additional independent replicas of 1 million unique cDNA reads from the same blood draw for two donors, one aged 18 to 30 and one aged 80 or older. Age-related changes in TCR beta repertoire diversity were measured in the study by deep sequencing normalized with unique cDNA molecular identifiers. Here is what the overall study found, with its caveats: As age increased, observed TCR beta diversity per million T cells dropped in a roughly linear way, and a significant reduction was already evident by age 40. Bulk unsorted PBMC profiling prevented conclusive comparison of naive and antigen-experienced compartments. The long-lived group showed more naive CD4+ T cells, fewer expanded clones and increased TCR diversity than the aged group, suggesting age selection. Because the CMV infection status of the donors was unknown, age-related changes in expanded clonotypes may potentially have been confounded. The percentage of naive T cells measured by flow cytometry correlated strongly with observed TCR beta diversity. Estimates of total diversity based on one million sequenced T cells were regarded as lower bounds and as underestimates.

Receptors were amplified or captured by 5' RACE. The data were produced on an Illumina HiSeq 2500. A second PCR of 7 to 11 cycles was performed with a sample-barcoded 5' primer and a J-beta primer mix. A unique molecular identifier was introduced onto each TCR beta cDNA molecule by a template-switch 5' adaptor carrying 12 random nucleotides. At least 3 million CDR3-containing paired-end reads were obtained from each sample. First-strand cDNA was synthesized from all RNA with the Mint cDNA synthesis kit, primed by a TRBC-specific oligonucleotide. After uracil-DNA glycosylase treatment, a first 18-cycle PCR used universal primers M1SS and BC2_uni_R on all cDNA. The published analysis was carried out like this. For normalization, 1 million high-quality reads, each with a distinct molecular identifier, were randomly selected from each sample. Reads with shared molecular identifiers were discarded instead of being binned into consensus sequences. MiTCR, with a Q25 quality threshold and the strictest error-elimination algorithm, was used for CDR3 identification, clonotype clustering and error correction. Lower-bound total TCR beta diversity was estimated with a nonparametric unseen species model using Euler transformation. TCRdb trimmed public reads at Q25 via fastp, called clones via MiXCR and kept in-frame beta chains. Records with the same CDR3 protein are collapsed into one entry carrying the most frequent genes and DNA. The V and J calls were not made by the authors but by TCRdb's processing. The sample table shows approximately 800,000 distinct CDR3 sequences, and around 34% are seen once. The leading ten clones occupy 10% to 15% of the sample.

V is pared back by 6 bases and J by 2 bases, with 17 bases lying between the germline termini. Taken from cysteine to phenylalanine, the CDR3 has 15 residues. The sequence is cut down to CDR3 DNA, 45 bases in frame from base 1. The germline V gene (reference sequence) provides CDR1 DFQATT and CDR2 SNEGSKA. This clonotype was recorded many times. Its cognate antigen has yet to be identified. No much larger clone exists at a distance of one base, and base qualities are not known. Donors were 30 to 45 systemically healthy Caucasian individuals from Russia aged roughly 6 to 90 years. Roughly 9.5 milliliters of peripheral blood were drawn from each donor into EDTA-treated Vacutainer tubes. Ficoll-Paque density-gradient centrifugation was used to isolate PBMCs, with at least 6.5 million per sample. Trizol reagent was used to extract total RNA from PBMCs, with at least 6 micrograms per sample. Naive CD45RAhigh/CD27high T cell percentages were measured by flow cytometry on a PBMC aliquot from every donor.

The TCR was taken from a man aged 18-30 years in good health. The chain employs TRBV20-1 and TRBJ2-1, with TRBD2 tentatively as D gene (6 bases match). Sequenced sample: blood. In nucleotide form, the sequence is TGCAGTGCCTCACACCGGGGGACCCCCTACAATGAGCAGTTCTTC. It is translated as CSASHRGTPYNEQFF.